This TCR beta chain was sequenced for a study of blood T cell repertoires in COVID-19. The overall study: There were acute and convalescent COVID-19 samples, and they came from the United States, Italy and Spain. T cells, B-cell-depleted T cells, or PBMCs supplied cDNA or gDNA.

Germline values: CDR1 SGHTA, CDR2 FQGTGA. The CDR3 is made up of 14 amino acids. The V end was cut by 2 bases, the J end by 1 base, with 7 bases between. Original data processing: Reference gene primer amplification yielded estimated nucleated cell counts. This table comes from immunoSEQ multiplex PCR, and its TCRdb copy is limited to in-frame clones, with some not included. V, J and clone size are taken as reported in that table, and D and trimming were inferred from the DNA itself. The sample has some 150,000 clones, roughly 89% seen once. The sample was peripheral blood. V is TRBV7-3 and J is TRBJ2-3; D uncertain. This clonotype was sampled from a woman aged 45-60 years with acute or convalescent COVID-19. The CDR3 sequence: CASSLLAGTDTQYF. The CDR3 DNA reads TGTGCCAGCAGCTTACTTGCGGGCACAGATACGCAGTATTTT.